The clone carrying this T cell receptor beta chain was detected only a few times. Its target is unknown. This specimen comes from a study of T cell repertoires in cytomegalovirus infection. Study-level points and caveats: CMV-specific TCR beta clonotypes restricted by HLA-C dominated the ex vivo response. There were carriers of CMV plus the relevant HLA, and cumulative public TCR beta family frequency identified them.

TCRdb used MiXCR to reprocess the reads, holding one entry per CDR3 protein. The sample yields 350,000 to 450,000 distinct CDR3 sequences, roughly 18% seen once. The sequenced sample consisted of PBMCs. The sequence derives from a human donor in good health (CMV status not recorded). Some clones in this sample may be carry-over from other donors' samples.

For the CDR3, the DNA is TGCAGTGCTAGAGCATCCCTCAATGAAAAACTGTTTTTT. Protein product: CSARASLNEKLFF. The genes are TRBV20-1 and TRBJ1-4, with D unclear. The CDR3 consists of 13 residues. V was clipped by 1 base and J by 5 bases, with 8 bases between them. Germline CDR1 is DFQATT and CDR2 is SNEGSKA (reference sequence).